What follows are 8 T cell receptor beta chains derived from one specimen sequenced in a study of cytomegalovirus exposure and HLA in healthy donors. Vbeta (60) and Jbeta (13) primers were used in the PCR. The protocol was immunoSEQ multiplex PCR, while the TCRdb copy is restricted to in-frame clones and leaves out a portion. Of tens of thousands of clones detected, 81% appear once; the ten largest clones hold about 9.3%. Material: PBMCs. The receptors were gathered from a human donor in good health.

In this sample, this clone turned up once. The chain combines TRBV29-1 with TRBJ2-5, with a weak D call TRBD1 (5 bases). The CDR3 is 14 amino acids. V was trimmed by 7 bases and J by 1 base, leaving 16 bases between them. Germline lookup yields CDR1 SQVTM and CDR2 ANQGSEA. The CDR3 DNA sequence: TGCAGCGACCCTTGGGGCCGGTTCCAAGAGACCCAGTACTTC. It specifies CSDPWGRFQETQYF.

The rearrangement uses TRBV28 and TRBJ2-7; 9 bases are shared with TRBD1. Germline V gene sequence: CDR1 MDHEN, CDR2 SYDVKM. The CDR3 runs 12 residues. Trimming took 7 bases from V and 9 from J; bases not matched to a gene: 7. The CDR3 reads CASTLQGAAQYF. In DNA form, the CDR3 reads TGTGCCAGCACCCTACAGGGGGCGGCGCAGTACTTC.

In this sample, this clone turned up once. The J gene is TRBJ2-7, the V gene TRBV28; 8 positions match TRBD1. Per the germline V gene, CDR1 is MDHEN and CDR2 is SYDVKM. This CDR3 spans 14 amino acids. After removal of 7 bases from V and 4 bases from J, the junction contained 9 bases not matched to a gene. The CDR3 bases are TGTGCCAGCACCGACAGGGGAGGCCTTTACGAGCAGTACTTC. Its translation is CASTDRGGLYEQYF.

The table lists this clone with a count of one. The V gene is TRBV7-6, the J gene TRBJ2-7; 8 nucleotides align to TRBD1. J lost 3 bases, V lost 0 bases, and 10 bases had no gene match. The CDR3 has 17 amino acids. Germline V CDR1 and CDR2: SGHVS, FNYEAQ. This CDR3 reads CASSLASSRDRLYEQYF. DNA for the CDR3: TGTGCCAGCAGCTTAGCGTCCTCCCGGGACAGGCTCTACGAGCAGTACTTC. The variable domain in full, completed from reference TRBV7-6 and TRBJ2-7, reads GAGVSQSPRYKVTKRGQDVALRCDPISGHVSLYWYRQALGQGPEFLTYFNYEAQQDKSGLPNDRFSAERPEGSISTLTIQRTEQRDSAMYRCASSLASSRDRLYEQYFGPGTRLTVT.

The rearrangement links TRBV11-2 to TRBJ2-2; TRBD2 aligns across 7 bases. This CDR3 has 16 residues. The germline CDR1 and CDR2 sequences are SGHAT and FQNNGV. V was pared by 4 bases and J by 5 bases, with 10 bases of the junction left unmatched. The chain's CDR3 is CASSSLAASRTGELFF. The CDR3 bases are TGTGCCAGCAGCTCCCTAGCGGCCTCGCGGACCGGGGAGCTGTTTTTT.

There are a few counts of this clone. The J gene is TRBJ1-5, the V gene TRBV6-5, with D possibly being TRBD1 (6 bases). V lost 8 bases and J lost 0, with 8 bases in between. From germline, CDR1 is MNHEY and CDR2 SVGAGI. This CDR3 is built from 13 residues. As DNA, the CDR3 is TGTGCCAGCCAACAGGGTAGCAATCAGCCCCAGCATTTT. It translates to CASQQGSNQPQHF.

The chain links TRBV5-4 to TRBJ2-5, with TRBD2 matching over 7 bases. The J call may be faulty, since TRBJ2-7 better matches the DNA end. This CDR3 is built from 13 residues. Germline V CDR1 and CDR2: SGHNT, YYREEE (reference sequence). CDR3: CASSFRGVPEQYF. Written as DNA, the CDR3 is TGTGCCAGCAGCTTTCGGGGGGTGCCCGAGCAGTACTTC.

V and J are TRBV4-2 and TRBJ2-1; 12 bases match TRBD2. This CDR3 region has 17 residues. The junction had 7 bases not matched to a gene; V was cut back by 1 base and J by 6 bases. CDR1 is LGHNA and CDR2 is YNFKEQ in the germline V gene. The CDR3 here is CASSQALTSGRPNEQFF. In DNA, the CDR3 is TGTGCCAGCAGCCAAGCCCTAACTAGCGGGAGGCCCAATGAGCAGTTCTTC.